This T cell receptor beta chain derives from a study of early T cells in non-severe SARS-CoV-2 infection. This clonotype was recorded many times. One junction end does not reproduce the germline sequence, and a read error may be involved. The CDR3 covers 15 residues. Germline-derived CDR1 and CDR2 are SGHAT and FQNNGV. TCRdb re-called the 5' RACE reads with MiXCR, one entry per CDR3 protein. This table has 20,000 to 30,000 distinct CDR3 sequences, approximately 4.8% appearing once. The chain combines TRBV11-2 with TRBJ2-5; possibly TRBD1 or TRBD2 for D (5 bases each). Sequencing input: whole blood. This TCR derives from an adult who was a healthcare worker with PCR-confirmed SARS-CoV-2 infection or an uninfected control (not recorded which). CDR3 sequence (DNA): TGTGCCAGCACCTTAGGTTACCGGGACGAAGAGACCCAGTACTTC. It encodes CASTLGYRDEETQYF.